This T cell receptor beta chain was sequenced in a study of cytomegalovirus exposure and HLA in healthy donors. In the study overall: Most genotyped donors, 75% to 85% of about 430, had Caucasian-associated genetic ancestry. Study-wide findings and caveats: Further analysis, carried out later, found HLA-associated TCR beta chains more clonally expanded than equally common other chains. In vitro assays verified that three CMV-associated chains recognized CMV antigens specifically. With DRB1 most and HLA-C fewest, TCR association rates differed between HLA loci in a later analysis.

For this clone: Its target is unknown.

It was with 60 Vbeta and 13 Jbeta primers that the PCR ran. The table came from immunoSEQ multiplex PCR; TCRdb's copy has only in-frame clones and leaves some out. The specimen's table records around 100,000 clones. Germline V CDR1 and CDR2: MDHEN, SYDVKM. CDR3 size: 18 residues. The germline V and J ends were trimmed by 0 bases and 4 bases, with 22 bases remaining between them. The clonotype was recovered from a man aged 35 to 55 in good health and CMV-seropositive. J is TRBJ2-7 and V is TRBV28, with a possible D match to TRBD1 (5 bases). Sequencing was done on a sample of PBMCs. CDR3 nucleotide sequence: TGTGCCAGCAGTTTATGGTCTAAGGTTGGGGCCCCCGGGTACGAGCAGTACTTC. Protein sequence: CASSLWSKVGAPGYEQYF.